The 2 T cell receptor beta chains in this list originate from one sample, sequenced in a study of T cells in Graves' hyperthyroidism and ophthalmopathy. Amplification of TCR beta CDR3 regions was performed using RNA transcripts as template. During a first-round RT-PCR of the TCR CDR3, the HTBI primer set was used. TCRdb passed the multiplex PCR reads through MiXCR, listing each CDR3 protein once. Of roughly 360,000 distinct CDR3 sequences in the sample, 13% were seen once. The specimen was blood. The receptors derive from a young man with Graves' hyperthyroidism that later progressed to Graves' ophthalmopathy.

The chain is built from TRBV3-1 and TRBJ2-7, with 8 bases aligning to TRBD1. Germline-derived CDR1 and CDR2 are LGHDT and YNNKEL (reference sequence). The CDR3 contains 15 residues. V trimming: 0 bases; J trimming: 6 bases; junction bases outside the gene matches: 7. The CDR3 coding sequence is TGTGCCAGCAGCCAAGAGTGGACAGGGTTCGCCGAGCAGTACTTC. Amino acid sequence: CASSQEWTGFAEQYF.

This clonotype was counted only a few times. The chain recombines TRBV3-1 with TRBJ2-1; no clear D gene. The germline V gene has CDR1 LGHDT and CDR2 YNNKEL (reference sequence). The length of the CDR3 is 11 residues. V lost 5 bases and J lost 9, with 8 bases in between. The CDR3 is CASSYSSEQFF. In nucleotides, the CDR3 is TGTGCCAGCAGCTATAGTAGTGAGCAGTTCTTC.